Listed below are T cell receptor beta chains from one sample, sequenced in a study of response to subunit inactivated influenza vaccine. TCRdb analysed the RT-PCR reads with MiXCR anew, one entry per CDR3 protein. The data show around 570,000 distinct CDR3 sequences, roughly 8.2% seen once. This specimen consisted of PBMCs from blood, obtained about 24 months after vaccination. These receptors all stem from a man between 50 and 75 years old who received an inactivated influenza vaccine. Both conserved end residues are part of each CDR3. Each record gives: J gene, D gene, V gene, clone size, CDR3 DNA, CDR3 protein. D genes are given only for firm matches. Not every row has a clone size; where given, it reads once, few, many or a size class.

j_gene: TRBJ2-7
d_gene: -
v_gene: TRBV20-1
abundance: many
CDR3nt: TGCAGTGCTAGCGGGGCCCTCTACGAGCAGTACTTC
CDR3aa: CSASGALYEQYF

j_gene: TRBJ1-1
d_gene: TRBD1
v_gene: TRBV5-1
abundance: -
CDR3nt: TGCGCCAGCAGCTTCCACGGGACAGGGACCAACACTGAAGCTTTCTTT
CDR3aa: CASSFHGTGTNTEAFF

j_gene: TRBJ2-5
d_gene: TRBD1
v_gene: TRBV5-1
abundance: -
CDR3nt: TGCGCCAGCAACATCGACAGGGGCCTAGCTGAGACCCAGTACTTC
CDR3aa: CASNIDRGLAETQYF

j_gene: TRBJ2-1
d_gene: -
v_gene: TRBV5-6
abundance: many
CDR3nt: TGTGCCAGCAGCTTGGAGTCGAGCAATGAGCAGTTCTTC
CDR3aa: CASSLESSNEQFF

j_gene: TRBJ2-7
d_gene: -
v_gene: TRBV2
abundance: many
CDR3nt: TGTGCCAGCAGTGCATTCCGTCAGAGCTCCTACGAGCAGTACTTC
CDR3aa: CASSAFRQSSYEQYF

j_gene: TRBJ2-1
d_gene: -
v_gene: TRBV9
abundance: few
CDR3nt: TGTGCCAGCAGCGTAGCTACAGGGTCTTTCAATGAGCAGTTCTTC
CDR3aa: CASSVATGSFNEQFF

j_gene: TRBJ1-2
d_gene: -
v_gene: TRBV28
abundance: -
CDR3nt: TGTGCCAGCAGTTCGAGCCCCGGCTCGTTAGGCTATGGCTACACCTTC
CDR3aa: CASSSSPGSLGYGYTF

j_gene: TRBJ2-7
d_gene: TRBD1
v_gene: TRBV29-1
abundance: -
CDR3nt: TGCAGCGTAAATACCGGACAGGGAAGCGAGCAGTACTTC
CDR3aa: CSVNTGQGSEQYF

j_gene: TRBJ2-5
d_gene: -
v_gene: TRBV28
abundance: few
CDR3nt: TGTGCCAGCAGTTTTCCTTCCGGACAGCCCCAGACTTCTCAAGAGACCCAGTACTTC
CDR3aa: CASSFPSGQPQTSQETQYF

j_gene: TRBJ2-1
d_gene: -
v_gene: TRBV12-3/TRBV12-4
abundance: few
CDR3nt: TGTGCCAGCAGTACTGACCAGTACAATGAGCAGTTCTTC
CDR3aa: CASSTDQYNEQFF

j_gene: TRBJ2-7
d_gene: TRBD1
v_gene: TRBV5-1
abundance: few
CDR3nt: TGCGCCAGCAGCTTGGATAACAGGGGGCCTACCAGCTCCTACGAGCAGTACTTC
CDR3aa: CASSLDNRGPTSSYEQYF

j_gene: TRBJ1-1
d_gene: -
v_gene: TRBV3-1
abundance: -
CDR3nt: TGTGCCAGCAGCCAAGAGGGCACGAACACTGAAGCTTTCTTT
CDR3aa: CASSQEGTNTEAFF

j_gene: TRBJ2-7
d_gene: -
v_gene: TRBV6-1
abundance: few
CDR3nt: TGTGCCAGCAGCCCTACCTCCTTCCGCGAGCAGTACTTC
CDR3aa: CASSPTSFREQYF

j_gene: TRBJ2-7
d_gene: TRBD1
v_gene: TRBV11-2
abundance: many
CDR3nt: TGTGCCAGCAGCCTTCGGGACAGATCCTACGAGCAGTACTTC
CDR3aa: CASSLRDRSYEQYF

j_gene: TRBJ2-1
d_gene: -
v_gene: TRBV7-9
abundance: many
CDR3nt: TGTGCCAGCAGTTTCCAGGGTTACAATGAGCAGTTCTTC
CDR3aa: CASSFQGYNEQFF

j_gene: TRBJ1-2
d_gene: TRBD1
v_gene: TRBV29-1
abundance: -
CDR3nt: TGCAGCGTTTCAGACAGGGGGATCTATGGCTACACCTTC
CDR3aa: CSVSDRGIYGYTF

j_gene: TRBJ2-1
d_gene: -
v_gene: TRBV5-4
abundance: few
CDR3nt: TGTGCCAGCAGCTTGGCGTCTCGAGCTGAGCAGTTCTTC
CDR3aa: CASSLASRAEQFF

j_gene: TRBJ2-1
d_gene: TRBD2
v_gene: TRBV5-5
abundance: many
CDR3nt: TGTGCCAGCAGTCGAACTAGCGGGGTTGAGCAGTTCTTC
CDR3aa: CASSRTSGVEQFF

j_gene: TRBJ2-5
d_gene: -
v_gene: TRBV29-1
abundance: few
CDR3nt: TGCAGCGTTGAATCGCCGGATCGAGGGGCCCAGTACTTC
CDR3aa: CSVESPDRGAQYF

j_gene: TRBJ1-1
d_gene: -
v_gene: TRBV12-3/TRBV12-4
abundance: once
CDR3nt: TGTGCCAGCAGCCGACAGTGGACTGAAGCTTTCTTT
CDR3aa: CASSRQWTEAFF

j_gene: TRBJ2-1
d_gene: TRBD2
v_gene: TRBV20-1
abundance: -
CDR3nt: TGCAGTGCTAGATCGGGACTATCCCCCAATGAGCAGTTCTTC
CDR3aa: CSARSGLSPNEQFF

j_gene: TRBJ2-4
d_gene: -
v_gene: TRBV12-3/TRBV12-4
abundance: -
CDR3nt: TGTGCCAGTCGCCGGGGTGGCATTCAGTACTTC
CDR3aa: CASRRGGIQYF

j_gene: TRBJ2-7
d_gene: -
v_gene: TRBV5-6
abundance: -
CDR3nt: TGTGCCAGCAGCTTGCGGGGGGCCCGAACCTACGAGCAGTACTTC
CDR3aa: CASSLRGARTYEQYF

j_gene: TRBJ2-3
d_gene: TRBD1
v_gene: TRBV12-3/TRBV12-4
abundance: few
CDR3nt: TGTGCCAGCAGGCGGACAGGGGCCCTCACAGATACGCAGTATTTT
CDR3aa: CASRRTGALTDTQYF

j_gene: TRBJ1-5
d_gene: TRBD1
v_gene: TRBV10-3
abundance: few
CDR3nt: TGTGCCATCAGTGCCTCCCAGACAGGGATTGGCCAGCCCCAGCATTTT
CDR3aa: CAISASQTGIGQPQHF

j_gene: TRBJ1-2
d_gene: TRBD1
v_gene: TRBV7-2
abundance: many
CDR3nt: TGTGCCAGCAGCTTAGTGAGGACAGGGGGAACAGGCTATGGCTACACCTTC
CDR3aa: CASSLVRTGGTGYGYTF

j_gene: TRBJ2-5
d_gene: TRBD2
v_gene: TRBV20-1
abundance: few
CDR3nt: TGCAGTGCTAGAGATGGGACTAGCGGGAGTATGGAGACCCAGTACTTC
CDR3aa: CSARDGTSGSMETQYF

j_gene: TRBJ2-7
d_gene: -
v_gene: TRBV6-8
abundance: -
CDR3nt: TGTGCCAGTATACCGGGACCATCCGGCGAGCAGTACTTC
CDR3aa: CASIPGPSGEQYF

j_gene: TRBJ1-1
d_gene: -
v_gene: TRBV10-3
abundance: many
CDR3nt: TGTGCCACCGGGGCCAGAGGAAAAGCTTTCTTT
CDR3aa: CATGARGKAFF

j_gene: TRBJ2-2
d_gene: -
v_gene: TRBV4-3
abundance: -
CDR3nt: TGCGCCAGCAGCCAAGACCACGGACTTAACACCGGGGAGCTGTTTTTT
CDR3aa: CASSQDHGLNTGELFF

j_gene: TRBJ2-1
d_gene: -
v_gene: TRBV24-1
abundance: many
CDR3nt: TGTGCCACCAGTGATCTAGAGACCTACAATGAGCAGTTCTTC
CDR3aa: CATSDLETYNEQFF

j_gene: TRBJ2-2
d_gene: -
v_gene: TRBV10-3
abundance: -
CDR3nt: TGTGCCATCAGTGATTCTTTTAGTGGCGGCCGTCGTTCGGCCGGGGAGCTGTTTTTT
CDR3aa: CAISDSFSGGRRSAGELFF

j_gene: TRBJ2-2
d_gene: -
v_gene: TRBV5-1
abundance: many
CDR3nt: -
CDR3aa: CASSSSVSTGELFF

j_gene: TRBJ1-5
d_gene: -
v_gene: TRBV7-9
abundance: -
CDR3nt: TGTGCCATCGCGGGCCCCCAAGGACAGCCCCAGCATTTT
CDR3aa: CAIAGPQGQPQHF

j_gene: TRBJ2-1
d_gene: TRBD2
v_gene: TRBV7-9
abundance: -
CDR3nt: TGTGCCAGCAGCGGGAGTCTAGCGGGGAACAATGAGCAGTTCTTC
CDR3aa: CASSGSLAGNNEQFF

j_gene: TRBJ2-2
d_gene: -
v_gene: TRBV28
abundance: -
CDR3nt: TGTGCCAGCAGCTCGGTGGGGGAAGCCACCGGGGAGCTGTTTTTT
CDR3aa: CASSSVGEATGELFF

j_gene: TRBJ2-7
d_gene: -
v_gene: TRBV12-2
abundance: few
CDR3nt: TGTGCAAGTCGCTTAGATCGGCTAGCGGGGGGCCCCCTCTCCTACGAGCAGTACTTC
CDR3aa: CASRLDRLAGGPLSYEQYF

j_gene: TRBJ2-2
d_gene: TRBD1
v_gene: TRBV24-1
abundance: -
CDR3nt: TGTGCCACCAGTGATAAGGGGGCGACCGGGGAGCTGTTTTTT
CDR3aa: CATSDKGATGELFF

j_gene: TRBJ2-7
d_gene: -
v_gene: TRBV12-3/TRBV12-4
abundance: few
CDR3nt: TGTGCCAGCAGTTTCACAGACCCATGGGCCAGCCCGACCTACGAGCAGTACTTC
CDR3aa: CASSFTDPWASPTYEQYF

j_gene: TRBJ2-1
d_gene: -
v_gene: TRBV5-1
abundance: many
CDR3nt: TGCGCCAGCAGCTTGCCCGGCCCCGTCAGGGAGCAGTTCTTC
CDR3aa: CASSLPGPVREQFF

j_gene: TRBJ1-1
d_gene: -
v_gene: TRBV5-1
abundance: -
CDR3nt: TGCGCCAGCAGCTTGGCTTTGGGAAGCACTGAAGCTTTCTTT
CDR3aa: CASSLALGSTEAFF

j_gene: TRBJ2-5
d_gene: TRBD1
v_gene: TRBV29-1
abundance: few
CDR3nt: TGCAGCGTTCTTGGGACAGGACAAGAGACCCAGTACTTC
CDR3aa: CSVLGTGQETQYF

j_gene: TRBJ2-7
d_gene: -
v_gene: TRBV20-1
abundance: many
CDR3nt: TGCAGTGCTAGAGGGACCTCCTACGAGCAGTACTTC
CDR3aa: CSARGTSYEQYF

j_gene: TRBJ2-1
d_gene: -
v_gene: TRBV9
abundance: few
CDR3nt: TGTGCCAGCAGCGTAGTAGGTCGGGAGCTCCGACGACACAATGAGCAGTTCTTC
CDR3aa: CASSVVGRELRRHNEQFF

j_gene: TRBJ2-2
d_gene: -
v_gene: TRBV18
abundance: -
CDR3nt: TGTGCCAGCTCACGGGAACAGAACACCGGGGAGCTGTTTTTT
CDR3aa: CASSREQNTGELFF

j_gene: TRBJ2-5
d_gene: TRBD2
v_gene: TRBV20-1
abundance: -
CDR3nt: TGCAGTGCCTCTGGGACTAGCGGGGGATCAGAGACCCAGTACTTC
CDR3aa: CSASGTSGGSETQYF

j_gene: TRBJ2-1
d_gene: -
v_gene: TRBV5-1
abundance: -
CDR3nt: TGCGCCAGCAGCTTGGTTGGGCACTCCTACAATGAGCAGTTCTTC
CDR3aa: CASSLVGHSYNEQFF

j_gene: TRBJ1-5
d_gene: -
v_gene: TRBV4-1
abundance: many
CDR3nt: TGCGCCAGCAGCCAAGAGGGTGGGAATCAGCCCCAGCATTTT
CDR3aa: CASSQEGGNQPQHF

j_gene: TRBJ2-2
d_gene: TRBD1
v_gene: TRBV27
abundance: once
CDR3nt: TGTGCCAGCGGTTTACACGGGACAGGCGGTAACACCGGCGAGCTGTTTTTT
CDR3aa: CASGLHGTGGNTGELFF

j_gene: TRBJ2-7
d_gene: -
v_gene: TRBV29-1
abundance: -
CDR3nt: TGCAGCGTTGAGAAAGCGGGCGAGGGGCAGTACTTC
CDR3aa: CSVEKAGEGQYF

j_gene: TRBJ2-7
d_gene: -
v_gene: TRBV6-5
abundance: -
CDR3nt: TGTGCCAGCAGTTACTACTACAACTACGAGCAGTACTTC
CDR3aa: CASSYYYNYEQYF

j_gene: TRBJ1-6
d_gene: -
v_gene: TRBV11-2
abundance: -
CDR3nt: TGTGCCAGCAGGGACCAGCCGGGCAGTAATTCACCCCTCCACTTT
CDR3aa: CASRDQPGSNSPLHF

j_gene: TRBJ2-3
d_gene: TRBD1
v_gene: TRBV5-1
abundance: many
CDR3nt: TGCGCCAGCAGCTTGGGGACAGGGAGCTTAGATACGCAGTATTTT
CDR3aa: CASSLGTGSLDTQYF